This TCR beta chain is from a study of T cell responses to AZD1222 COVID-19 vaccine. Study-wide results and caveats: Reports indicate that nearly half of spike-specific TCRs are directed at unmutated variant regions. Donor demographics were predominantly white British with a female majority; clonal diversity may be underestimated. Spike-specific TCR depth and breadth grew after two AZD1222 doses. Without day 14 samples, only post-peak T cell repertoires were studied.

Germline-derived CDR1 and CDR2 are KGHSH and LQKENI. CDR3 length: 15 amino acids. Trimming cost V 4 bases and J 0 bases; bases outside gene matches: 3. Using immunoSEQ multiplex PCR, the repertoire was profiled, and TCRdb retains in-frame clones only, with some absent. The profile covers 150,000 to 200,000 clones, with roughly 92% appearing a single time and less than 4.5% taken by the ten largest. Points on this clone: Antigen specificity is unknown.

This rearrangement joins TRBV18 to TRBJ1-5; TRBD1 matches at 7 bases. The receptor's source is an adult who received the MenACWY meningococcal vaccine as a control. The sequencing used peripheral blood, collected 28 days after the second dose of the MenACWY control vaccine. This CDR3 reads CASSRDRHSNQPQHF. The CDR3 nucleotides read TGTGCCAGCTCACGGGACAGACATAGCAATCAGCCCCAGCATTTT.